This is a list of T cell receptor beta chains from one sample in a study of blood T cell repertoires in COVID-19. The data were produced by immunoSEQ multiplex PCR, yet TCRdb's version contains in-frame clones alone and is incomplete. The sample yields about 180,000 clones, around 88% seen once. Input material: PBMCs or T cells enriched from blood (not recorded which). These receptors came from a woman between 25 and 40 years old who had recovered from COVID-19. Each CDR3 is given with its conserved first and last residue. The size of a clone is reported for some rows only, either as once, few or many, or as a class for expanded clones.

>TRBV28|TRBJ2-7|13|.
CASSSAGGVSQYF
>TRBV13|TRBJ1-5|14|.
CASSLGQGHQPQHF
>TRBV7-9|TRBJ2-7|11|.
CASSLAREQYF
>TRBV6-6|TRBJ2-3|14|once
CASSYSDRADTQYF
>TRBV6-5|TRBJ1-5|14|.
CASKMGTGWAPQHF
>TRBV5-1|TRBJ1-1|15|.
CASSLAGAPNTEAFF
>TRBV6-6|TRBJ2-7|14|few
CASLTGDTPYEQYF
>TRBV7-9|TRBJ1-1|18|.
CASSHRDRGFRFATEAFF
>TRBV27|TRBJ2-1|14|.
CASSSGLARNEQFF
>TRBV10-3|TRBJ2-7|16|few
CAISESKGERAYEQYF
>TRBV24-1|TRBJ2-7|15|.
CATSSKTGDPYEQYF
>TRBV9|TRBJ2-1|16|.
CASSASGTPTYNEQFF
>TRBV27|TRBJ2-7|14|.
CASSREAGAYEQYF
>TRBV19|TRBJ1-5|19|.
CASSTPGQGSGMSNQPQHF
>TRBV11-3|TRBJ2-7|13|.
CASSKGQTYEQYF
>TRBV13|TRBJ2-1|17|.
CASSLEVGVVSYNEQFF
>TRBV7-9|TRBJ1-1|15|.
CASSPYRGRNTEAFF
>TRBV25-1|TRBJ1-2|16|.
CASSEMEGQGWGGYTF
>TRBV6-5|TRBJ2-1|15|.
CASISGTGGVNEQFF
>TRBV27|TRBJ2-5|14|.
CASSLGQARGTQYF
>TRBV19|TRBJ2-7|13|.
CASSMRPSYEQYF
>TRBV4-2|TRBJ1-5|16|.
CASSQADQGATQPQHF
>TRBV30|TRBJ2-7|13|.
CAWHTGSGGEQYF
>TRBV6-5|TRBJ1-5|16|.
CASSYGTGDSNQPQHF
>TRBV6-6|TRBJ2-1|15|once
CASSSRLAGDSEQFF
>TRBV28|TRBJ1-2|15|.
CASRAPQGRLGGYTF
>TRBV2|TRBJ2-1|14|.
CASSGGQGYNEQFF
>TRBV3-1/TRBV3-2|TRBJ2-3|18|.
CASSQIGASGLGSDTQYF
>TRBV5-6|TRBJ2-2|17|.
CASQSYSGSDTSGELFF
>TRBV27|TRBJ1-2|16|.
CASSSLPGQGPMGYTF
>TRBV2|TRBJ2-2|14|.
CASGTGANTGELFF
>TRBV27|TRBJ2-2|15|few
CASSLAGGSTGELFF
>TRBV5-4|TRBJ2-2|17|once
CASSSGLAGGGTGELFF
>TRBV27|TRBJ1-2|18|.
CASSLYDRRQGRDYGYTF
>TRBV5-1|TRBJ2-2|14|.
CASSLGQNTGELFF
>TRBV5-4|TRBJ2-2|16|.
CASSLIGGRGTGELFF
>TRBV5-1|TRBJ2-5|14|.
CASSLPGGAKTQYF